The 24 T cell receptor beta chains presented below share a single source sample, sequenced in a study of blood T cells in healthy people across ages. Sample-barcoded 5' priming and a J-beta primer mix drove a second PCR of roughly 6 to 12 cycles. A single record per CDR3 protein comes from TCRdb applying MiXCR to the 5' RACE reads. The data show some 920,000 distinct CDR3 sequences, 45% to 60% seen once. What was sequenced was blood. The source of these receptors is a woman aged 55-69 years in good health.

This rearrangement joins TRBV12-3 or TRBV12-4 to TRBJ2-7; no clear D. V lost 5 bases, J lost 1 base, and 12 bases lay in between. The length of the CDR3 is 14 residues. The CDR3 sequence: CASSPELGSYEQYF. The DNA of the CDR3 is TGTGCCAGCAGTCCGGAGTTAGGGTCCTACGAGCAGTACTTC.

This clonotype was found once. The CDR3 loop reads CASRETSNDEQYF. Here the CDR3 DNA reads TGTGCCAGCAGGGAAACTAGCAACGACGAGCAGTACTTC. This sequence joins TRBV28 and TRBJ2-5; perhaps TRBD2 as D (6 bases). The J call is in doubt because the DNA end fits TRBJ2-7 better. The CDR3 length is 13 residues. The germline CDR1 and CDR2 sequences are MDHEN and SYDVKM.

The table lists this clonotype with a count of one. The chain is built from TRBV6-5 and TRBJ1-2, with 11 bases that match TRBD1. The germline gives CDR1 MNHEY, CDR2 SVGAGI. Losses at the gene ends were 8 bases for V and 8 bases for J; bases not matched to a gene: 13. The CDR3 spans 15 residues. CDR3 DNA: TGTGCCAGCCATAGGGGAGGACAGGGGGCCCAGGGCTACACCTTC. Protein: CASHRGGQGAQGYTF.

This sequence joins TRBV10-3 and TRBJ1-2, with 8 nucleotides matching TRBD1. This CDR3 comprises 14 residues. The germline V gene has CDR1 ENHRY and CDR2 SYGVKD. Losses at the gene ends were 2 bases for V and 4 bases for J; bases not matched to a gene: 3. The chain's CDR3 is CAISEPDRGYGYTF. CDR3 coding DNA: TGTGCCATCAGTGAGCCCGACAGGGGCTATGGCTACACCTTC.

CDR3 DNA: TGTGCCAGCAGCCCCAGTGGGGGGCTAGACGGCCCCCTTTCCTACGAGCAGTACTTC. Its protein product is CASSPSGGLDGPLSYEQYF. The V gene is TRBV7-2, the J gene TRBJ2-7; either TRBD1 or TRBD2 may fit D (6 bases each). The CDR3 has 19 residues. Germline CDR1 is SGHTA and CDR2 is FQGNSA. V lost 5 bases, J lost 1 base, and 27 bases lay in between.

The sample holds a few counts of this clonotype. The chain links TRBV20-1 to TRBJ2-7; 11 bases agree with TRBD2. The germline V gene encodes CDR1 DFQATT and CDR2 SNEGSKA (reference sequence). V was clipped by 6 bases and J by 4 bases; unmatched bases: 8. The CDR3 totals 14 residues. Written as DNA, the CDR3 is TGCAGTGCGCCGACTAGCGGGAAACCGTACGAGCAGTACTTC. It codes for CSAPTSGKPYEQYF.

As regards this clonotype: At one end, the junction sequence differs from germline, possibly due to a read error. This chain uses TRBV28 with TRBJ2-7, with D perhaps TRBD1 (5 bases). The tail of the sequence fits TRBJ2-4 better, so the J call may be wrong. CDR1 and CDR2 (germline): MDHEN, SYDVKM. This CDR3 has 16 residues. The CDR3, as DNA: TGTGCCGGCAGTCTATTTGGGGCAGTAGAGAAAAACATTCAGTACTTC. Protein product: CAGSLFGAVEKNIQYF.

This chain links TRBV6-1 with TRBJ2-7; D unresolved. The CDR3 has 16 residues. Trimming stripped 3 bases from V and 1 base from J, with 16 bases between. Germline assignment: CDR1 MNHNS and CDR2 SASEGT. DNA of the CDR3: TGTGCCAGCAGTGAGGATATTGCCAGGTGGTCCTACGAGCAGTACTTC. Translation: CASSEDIARWSYEQYF.

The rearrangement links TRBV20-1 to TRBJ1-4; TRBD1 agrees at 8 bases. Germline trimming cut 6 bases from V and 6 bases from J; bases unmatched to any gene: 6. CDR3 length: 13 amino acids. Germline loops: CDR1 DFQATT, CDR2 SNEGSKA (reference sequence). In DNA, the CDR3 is TGCAGTGCCAAGACAGGGGCGCATGAAAAACTGTTTTTT. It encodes CSAKTGAHEKLFF.

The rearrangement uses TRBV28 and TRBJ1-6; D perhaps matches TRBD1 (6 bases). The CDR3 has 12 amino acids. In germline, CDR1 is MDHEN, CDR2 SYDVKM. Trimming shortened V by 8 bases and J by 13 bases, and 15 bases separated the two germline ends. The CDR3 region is CASADRRHPLHF. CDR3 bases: TGTGCCAGCGCGGACAGAAGGCACCCCCTCCACTTT.

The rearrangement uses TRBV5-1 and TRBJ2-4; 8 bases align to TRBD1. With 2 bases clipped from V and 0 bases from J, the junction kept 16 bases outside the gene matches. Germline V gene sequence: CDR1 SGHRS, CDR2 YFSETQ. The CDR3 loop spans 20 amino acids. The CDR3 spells CASSFVSDRVVDLAKNIQYF. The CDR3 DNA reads TGCGCCAGCAGCTTTGTGTCGGACAGGGTCGTAGACTTAGCCAAAAACATTCAGTACTTC.

The chain's CDR3 is CASSSIRPGELFF. In nucleotides, the CDR3 is TGTGCCAGCAGTTCGATCCGACCAGGGGAGCTGTTTTTT. This chain links TRBV12-3 or TRBV12-4 with TRBJ2-2; D remains ambiguous. The ends were cut back, 4 bases at V and 8 bases at J, with 11 bases in the middle. The CDR3 has 13 amino acids.

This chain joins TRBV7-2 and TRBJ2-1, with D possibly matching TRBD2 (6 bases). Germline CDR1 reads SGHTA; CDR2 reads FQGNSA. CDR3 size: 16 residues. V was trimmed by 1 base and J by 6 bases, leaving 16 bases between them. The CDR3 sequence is CASSLGGFTSRNEQFF. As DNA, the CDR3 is TGTGCCAGCAGCTTAGGGGGGTTCACTAGCCGCAATGAGCAGTTCTTC. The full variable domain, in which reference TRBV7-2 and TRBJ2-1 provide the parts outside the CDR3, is GAGVSQSPSNKVTEKGKDVELRCDPISGHTALYWYRQSLGQGLEFLIYFQGNSAPDKSGLPSDRFSAERTGGSVSTLTIQRTQQEDSAVYLCASSLGGFTSRNEQFFGPGTRLTVL.

CDR3 in DNA: TGTGCCAGCACCGTGGGGAGGGCCTACGAGCAGTACTTC. The encoded protein is CASTVGRAYEQYF. The chain combines TRBV12-3 or TRBV12-4 with TRBJ2-4; 7 bases match TRBD2. The J call is in doubt because the DNA end fits TRBJ2-7 better. The CDR3 has 13 amino acids.

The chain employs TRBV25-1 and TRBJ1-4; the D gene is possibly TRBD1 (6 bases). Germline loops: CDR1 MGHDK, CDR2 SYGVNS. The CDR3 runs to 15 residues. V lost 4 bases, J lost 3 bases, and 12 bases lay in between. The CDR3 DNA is TGTGCCAGCAGTGGCGCCGAGGGGGCTAATGAAAAACTGTTTTTT. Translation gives CASSGAEGANEKLFF.

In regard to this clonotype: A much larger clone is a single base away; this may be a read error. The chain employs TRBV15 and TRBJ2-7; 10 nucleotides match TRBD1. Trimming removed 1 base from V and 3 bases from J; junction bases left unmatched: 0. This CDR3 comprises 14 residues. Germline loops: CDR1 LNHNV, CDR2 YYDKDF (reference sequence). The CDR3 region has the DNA TGTGCCACCAGCAGAGGGACAGGGGGCTACGAGCAGTACTTC. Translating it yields CATSRGTGGYEQYF.

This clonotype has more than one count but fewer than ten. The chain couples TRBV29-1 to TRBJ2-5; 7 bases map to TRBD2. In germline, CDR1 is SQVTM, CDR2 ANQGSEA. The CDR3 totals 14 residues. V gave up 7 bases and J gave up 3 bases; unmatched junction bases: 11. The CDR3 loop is CSGGAPGGEETQYF. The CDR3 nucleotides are TGCAGCGGTGGGGCTCCGGGGGGTGAAGAGACCCAGTACTTC. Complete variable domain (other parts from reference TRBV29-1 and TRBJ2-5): SAVISQKPSRDICQRGTSLTIQCQVDSQVTMMFWYRQQPGQSLTLIATANQGSEATYESGFVIDKFPISRPNLTFSTLTVSNMSPEDSSIYLCSGGAPGGEETQYFGPGTRLLVL.

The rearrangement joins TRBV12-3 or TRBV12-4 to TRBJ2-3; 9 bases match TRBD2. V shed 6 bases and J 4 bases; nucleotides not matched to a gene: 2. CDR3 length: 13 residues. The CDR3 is CASRRLAADTQYF. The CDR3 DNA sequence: TGTGCCAGCAGGAGACTAGCGGCAGATACGCAGTATTTT.

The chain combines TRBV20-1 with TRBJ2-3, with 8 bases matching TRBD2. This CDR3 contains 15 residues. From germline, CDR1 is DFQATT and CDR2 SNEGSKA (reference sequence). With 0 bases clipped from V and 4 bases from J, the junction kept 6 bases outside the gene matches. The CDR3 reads CSARDRSGRPDTQYF. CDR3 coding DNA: TGCAGTGCTAGAGATCGAAGCGGGAGACCAGATACGCAGTATTTT.

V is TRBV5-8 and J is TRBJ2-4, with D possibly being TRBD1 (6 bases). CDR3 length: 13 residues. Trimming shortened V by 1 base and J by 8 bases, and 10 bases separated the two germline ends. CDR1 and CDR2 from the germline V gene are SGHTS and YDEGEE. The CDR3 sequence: CASSLRQGYIQYF. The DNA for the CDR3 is TGTGCCAGCAGCTTGCGGCAGGGGTACATTCAGTACTTC.

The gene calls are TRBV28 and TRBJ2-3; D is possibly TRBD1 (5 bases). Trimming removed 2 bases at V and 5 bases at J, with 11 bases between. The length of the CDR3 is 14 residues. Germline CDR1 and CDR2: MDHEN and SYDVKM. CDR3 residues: CASSLRQNGDTQYF. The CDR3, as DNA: TGTGCCAGCAGTTTAAGACAGAACGGAGATACGCAGTATTTT.

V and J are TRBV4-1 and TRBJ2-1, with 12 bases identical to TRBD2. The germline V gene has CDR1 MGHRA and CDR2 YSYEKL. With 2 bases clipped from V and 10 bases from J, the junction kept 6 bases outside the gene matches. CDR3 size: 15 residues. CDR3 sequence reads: CASSQPTSGGREQFF. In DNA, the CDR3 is TGCGCCAGCAGCCAACCGACTAGCGGGGGTCGGGAGCAGTTCTTC.

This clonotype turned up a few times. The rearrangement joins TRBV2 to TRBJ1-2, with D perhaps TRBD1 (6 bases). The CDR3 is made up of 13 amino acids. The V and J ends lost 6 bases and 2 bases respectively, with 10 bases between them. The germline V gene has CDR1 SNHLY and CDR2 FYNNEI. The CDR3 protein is CASSGDNNYGYTF. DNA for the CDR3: TGTGCCAGCAGCGGGGACAACAACTATGGCTACACCTTC.

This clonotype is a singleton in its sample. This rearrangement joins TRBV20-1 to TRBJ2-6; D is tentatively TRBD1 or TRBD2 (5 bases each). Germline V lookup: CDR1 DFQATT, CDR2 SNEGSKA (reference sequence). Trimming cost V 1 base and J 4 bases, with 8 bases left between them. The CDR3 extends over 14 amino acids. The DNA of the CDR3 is TGCAGTGCTAGAGGAGGGGCCGGGGCCAACGTCCTGACTTTC. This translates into CSARGGAGANVLTF.